These 17 T cell receptor beta chains were sequenced from one sample in a study of graft-versus-host responses after intestinal transplantation. Generated by immunoSEQ multiplex PCR, the TCRdb table keeps only in-frame clones and is missing some. In the table there are about 93,000 clones, around 93% of which are singletons. These receptors have no identified antigens. This specimen was unstimulated CD8+ T cells sorted from spleen or lymph node cells, taken before intestinal transplant. Receptors originate from a human donor who received an intestinal transplant.

The V call is TRBV19, the J call TRBJ1-2; 7 nucleotides agree with TRBD1. CDR3 length: 13 residues. Germline assignment: CDR1 LNHDA and CDR2 SQIVND (reference sequence). Trimming cost V 3 bases and J 10 bases; bases outside gene matches: 8. The DNA for the CDR3 is TGTGCCAGTAGTATGACAGGGATTAACGACTACACCTTC. Translation: CASSMTGINDYTF.

J is TRBJ2-1 and V is TRBV4-1; 7 bases line up with TRBD2. This CDR3 spans 14 amino acids. In germline, CDR1 is MGHRA, CDR2 YSYEKL. The trim removed 1 base at V and 12 bases at J, leaving 9 bases unmatched. The CDR3 here is CASSQVEGGPRQFF. The CDR3 DNA reads as TGCGCCAGCAGCCAAGTAGAGGGAGGGCCGCGGCAGTTCTTC.

This chain connects TRBV10-2 to TRBJ1-5; tentatively, D is TRBD1 (5 bases). This CDR3 region has 15 residues. Trimming removed 3 bases from V and 2 bases from J, with 11 bases in between. The germline gives CDR1 WSHSY, CDR2 SAAADI. The CDR3 loop reads CASSDGGLGNQPQHF. The CDR3 DNA sequence: TGCGCCAGCAGTGACGGGGGACTAGGCAATCAGCCCCAGCATTTT.

The chain has TRBV2 and TRBJ2-4; tentatively, D is TRBD2 (5 bases). Germline V gene lookup returns CDR1 SNHLY and CDR2 FYNNEI. V gave up 1 base and J gave up 3 bases, with 10 bases separating them. The CDR3 runs to 15 residues. The CDR3 loop is CASSEGLANKNIQYF. The CDR3 coding sequence is TGTGCCAGCAGTGAAGGGCTAGCCAACAAAAACATTCAGTACTTC.

The chain links TRBV12-5 to TRBJ1-1, with a weak D call TRBD1 (6 bases). Germline lookup yields CDR1 LGHNT and CDR2 FRNRAP. Trimming cost V 10 bases and J 0 bases, with 12 bases left between them. The CDR3 has 13 residues. The CDR3 here is CATGAGMNTEAFF. The CDR3 DNA follows: TGTGCTACAGGGGCAGGGATGAACACTGAAGCTTTCTTT.

The rearrangement uses TRBV19 and TRBJ2-1; TRBD2 matches 11 bases. Germline values: CDR1 LNHDA, CDR2 SQIVND (reference sequence). The CDR3 runs to 15 residues. V trimming: 2 bases; J trimming: 6 bases; junction bases outside the gene matches: 3. CDR3 coding DNA: TGTGCCAGTAGTATAACTAGCGGGGGTGTCAATGAGCAGTTCTTC. It codes for CASSITSGGVNEQFF.

The chain joins TRBV11-3 to TRBJ2-1; 11 bases line up with TRBD2. The germline gives CDR1 SGHNT, CDR2 YENEEA. J lost 10 bases, V lost 5 bases, and 13 bases had no gene match. The CDR3 extends over 16 amino acids. The DNA of the CDR3 is TGTGCCAGCAGCGCCGCCCTAGCGGGAGGCAGGGGGGAGCAGTTCTTC. Translating it yields CASSAALAGGRGEQFF.

J is TRBJ1-2 and V is TRBV19; no firm D call. CDR1 and CDR2 from the germline V gene are LNHDA and SQIVND (reference sequence). V lost 7 bases to trimming and J lost 1 base, with 10 bases between them. The CDR3 length is 13 residues. The CDR3 DNA sequence: TGTGCCAGTACCATAGGAGTTAACTATGGCTACACCTTC. Translated, it gives CASTIGVNYGYTF.

The rearrangement uses TRBV6-1 and TRBJ2-7; 8 bases are shared with TRBD2. The J segment lost 4 bases and the V segment lost 5 bases, leaving 1 base of the junction unmatched. Per germline, CDR1 MNHNS and CDR2 SASEGT. This CDR3 comprises 12 residues. CDR3 sequence: CASSSGRYEQYF. DNA of the CDR3: TGTGCCAGCAGTAGCGGGAGATACGAGCAGTACTTC.

This rearrangement joins TRBV25-1 to TRBJ2-1; 11 bases map to TRBD1. This CDR3 is 15 amino acids long. J was trimmed by 3 bases and V by 7 bases; bases with no gene match: 5. In germline, CDR1 is MGHDK, CDR2 SYGVNS. In DNA form, the CDR3 reads TGTGCCAGCACCCAGGGACAGGGGGACTACAATGAGCAGTTCTTC. This sequence encodes CASTQGQGDYNEQFF.

V and J are TRBV7-8 and TRBJ1-3, with a weak D call TRBD1 (6 bases). Germline lookup yields CDR1 SGHVS and CDR2 FQNEAQ. The CDR3 extends over 15 amino acids. V dropped 5 bases and J dropped 3 bases, with 14 bases sitting between them. The CDR3 is CASSELQGLGNTIYF. In DNA, the CDR3 is TGTGCCAGCAGCGAACTACAGGGTCTTGGAAACACCATATATTTT.

This rearrangement joins TRBV14 to TRBJ1-2, with D possibly matching TRBD1 (6 bases). The length of the CDR3 is 15 residues. Germline CDR1 and CDR2: SGHDN and FVKESK. V dropped 1 base and J dropped 5 bases, with 14 bases sitting between them. The DNA of the CDR3 is TGTGCCAGCAGCCAAGTGAGATGGGACATATATGGCTACACCTTC. Its protein is CASSQVRWDIYGYTF. Full variable domain (remainder filled in from reference TRBV14 and TRBJ1-2): EAGVTQFPSHSVIEKGQTVTLRCDPISGHDNLYWYRRVMGKEIKFLLHFVKESKQDESGMPNNRFLAERTGGTYSTLKVQPAELEDSGVYFCASSQVRWDIYGYTFGSGTRLTVV.

The chain is built from TRBV25-1 and TRBJ1-1; a possible D gene is TRBD1 (6 bases). There are 13 residues in the CDR3. V was trimmed by 4 bases and J by 4 bases, leaving 10 bases between them. CDR1 is MGHDK, CDR2 SYGVNS, per germline. The CDR3 sequence: CASSVPGATEAFF. The CDR3 bases are TGTGCCAGCAGTGTTCCAGGGGCCACTGAAGCTTTCTTT.

A few counts support this clone. The rearrangement uses TRBV7-9 and TRBJ2-7, with TRBD1 matching 8 bases. Trimming took 10 bases from V and 0 from J; bases not matched to a gene: 8. This CDR3 has 14 residues. Germline loops: CDR1 SEHNR, CDR2 FQNEAQ (reference sequence). CDR3 sequence reads: CAIPKTGVSYEQYF. The CDR3 nucleotides are TGTGCCATCCCAAAGACAGGGGTCTCCTACGAGCAGTACTTC.

The CDR3 coding sequence is TGTGCCAGCAGTGAAACAGTGACAGGACACAATCAGCCCCAGCATTTT. Protein: CASSETVTGHNQPQHF. The J gene is TRBJ1-5, the V gene TRBV6-1; D possibly corresponds to TRBD1 (6 bases). The V end lost 2 bases, the J end lost 3 bases, and 14 bases lay between the germline ends. CDR1 is MNHNS, CDR2 SASEGT, per germline. The CDR3 runs to 16 residues.

This clone was detected a few times. The chain employs TRBV6-1 and TRBJ2-7; tentatively, D is TRBD1 (6 bases). This CDR3 has 15 residues. Trimming removed 1 base at V and 2 bases at J, with 12 bases between. Germline CDR1 reads MNHNS; CDR2 reads SASEGT. Here the CDR3 reads CASSEVPDRTYEQYF. The CDR3 DNA is TGTGCCAGCAGTGAAGTCCCGGACAGAACCTACGAGCAGTACTTC.

The chain uses TRBV5-6 and TRBJ2-2; the D gene is possibly TRBD1 (5 bases). The CDR3 totals 13 residues. Per the germline V gene, CDR1 is SGHDT and CDR2 is YYEEEE. V lost 4 bases to trimming and J lost 5 bases, with 9 bases between them. The CDR3: CASSVQGTGELFF. DNA of the CDR3: TGTGCCAGCAGCGTCCAGGGAACCGGGGAGCTGTTTTTT. The entire variable domain, with the rest obtained from reference TRBV5-6 and TRBJ2-2, is as follows: DAGVTQSPTHLIKTRGQQVTLRCSPKSGHDTVSWYQQALGQGPQFIFQYYEEEERQRGNFPDRFSGHQFPNYSSELNVNALLLGDSALYLCASSVQGTGELFFGEGSRLTVL.